The 13 T cell receptor beta chains given below trace back to one sample, sequenced in a study of PD-1 blockade in mismatch repair-deficient tumors (dated by TCRdb to the late 2010s). The library relied on the immunoSEQ multiplex PCR assay. TCRdb's version of the immuneACCESS table is confined to in-frame rearrangements and falls short of the full clone set. An unresolved V gene accounts for under half of the shortfall where checked; the remainder is of unknown origin. The sample data list about 100,000 clones, and about four fifths of these were observed just once. The top ten hold around 6.5% of the sample. Specimen: peripheral blood, collected approximately 35 weeks after starting pembrolizumab. The receptors come from an adult with mismatch repair-deficient cancer.

This chain joins TRBV11-2 and TRBJ2-7, with 9 bases fitting TRBD1. The CDR3 length is 12 residues. The junction had 1 base not matched to a gene; V was cut back by 3 bases and J by 7 bases. The germline V gene encodes CDR1 SGHAT and CDR2 FQNNGV. In nucleotides, the CDR3 is TGTGCCAGCAGCTTCGGGACAGGGGAGCAGTACTTC. Its protein is CASSFGTGEQYF.

The V call is TRBV6-6, the J call TRBJ2-7; 11 nucleotides line up with TRBD2. Germline CDR1 is MNHNY and CDR2 is SVGAGI (reference sequence). This CDR3 comprises 15 residues. With 4 bases clipped from V and 4 bases from J, the junction kept 6 bases outside the gene matches. DNA for the CDR3: TGTGCCAGCAGTTCCTCGGGACTAGCGGATTACGAGCAGTACTTC. Its translation is CASSSSGLADYEQYF.

The J gene is TRBJ2-2, the V gene TRBV6-5, with D perhaps matching TRBD2 (7 bases). The length of the CDR3 is 14 residues. Germline V gene sequence: CDR1 MNHEY, CDR2 SVGAGI. V gave up 3 bases and J gave up 7 bases, with 12 bases separating them. CDR3 bases: TGTGCCAGCAGTTATGGGGGGGCTGGCGGGGAGCTGTTTTTT. Protein sequence: CASSYGGAGGELFF.

This clone showed up just a few times. The V gene is TRBV25-1, the J gene TRBJ1-3; D remains ambiguous. This CDR3 contains 13 residues. V lost 2 bases, J lost 5 bases, and 7 bases lay in between. Germline V gene data show CDR1 as MGHDK and CDR2 as SYGVNS. For the CDR3, the DNA is TGTGCCAGCAGTGAAAACGGGCGAAACACCATATATTTT. Translated, it gives CASSENGRNTIYF.

The chain recombines TRBV29-1 with TRBJ2-7; TRBD1 agrees at 12 bases. The CDR3 is 16 amino acids. The germline V gene has CDR1 SQVTM and CDR2 ANQGSEA. Unmatched junction bases numbered 9, after V lost 5 bases and J lost 1 base. The CDR3 region is CSVHVMGQGASYEQYF. The DNA of the CDR3 is TGCAGCGTTCACGTGATGGGACAGGGGGCTTCCTACGAGCAGTACTTC.

The chain carries TRBV19 and TRBJ2-1; D may be TRBD2 (5 bases). Trimming cost V 9 bases and J 6 bases, with 12 bases left between them. The germline CDR1 and CDR2 sequences are LNHDA and SQIVND (reference sequence). CDR3 length equals 12 residues. The CDR3 is CARLSAGNEQFF. The CDR3 DNA is TGTGCCAGGTTGAGTGCGGGCAATGAGCAGTTCTTC.

The V gene is TRBV28, the J gene TRBJ1-1; D might be TRBD1 (6 bases). Germline V gene data show CDR1 as MDHEN and CDR2 as SYDVKM. V was shortened by 2 bases and J by 7 bases, with 14 bases between the two germline ends. CDR3 length: 14 residues. The CDR3 spells CASSLPGGQNEAFF. The CDR3 DNA reads as TGTGCCAGCAGTTTACCGGGGGGCCAGAATGAAGCTTTCTTT.

For this clone: The same CDR3 can be traced to other DNA sequences in this sample. The chain links TRBV28 to TRBJ1-2, with D unresolved. This CDR3 region has 14 residues. CDR1 is MDHEN and CDR2 is SYDVKM in the germline V gene. Trimming took off 0 bases at V and 8 bases at J, with 13 bases between the two ends. The CDR3 reads CASSLWGTGGGYTF. The DNA for the CDR3 is TGTGCCAGCAGTTTATGGGGTACGGGTGGGGGCTACACCTTC.

As DNA, the CDR3 is TGTGCCAGCAGGAGAGGACAGGGAAAGACTGAAGCTTTCTTT. Translated: CASRRGQGKTEAFF. This sequence joins TRBV6-1 and TRBJ1-1, with 8 bases matching TRBD1. The CDR3 is 14 amino acids. The trim removed 6 bases at V and 5 bases at J, leaving 8 bases unmatched. CDR1 and CDR2 from the germline V gene are MNHNS and SASEGT.

V and J are TRBV4-1 and TRBJ1-1, with a possible D match to TRBD1 (5 bases). This CDR3 contains 16 residues. Trimming took 0 bases from V and 3 from J, leaving 14 bases between them. Germline-derived CDR1 and CDR2 are MGHRA and YSYEKL. In nucleotides, the CDR3 is TGCGCCAGCAGCCAAGACGTAGGGGAGGCCTACACTGAAGCTTTCTTT. Translated, it gives CASSQDVGEAYTEAFF.

The CDR3 loop is CASSLPGQPYEQYF. The CDR3 DNA is TGTGCCAGCAGCCTACCGGGACAGCCATACGAGCAGTACTTC. This chain connects TRBV27 to TRBJ2-7, with 7 nucleotides matching TRBD1. In germline, CDR1 is MNHEY, CDR2 SMNVEV (reference sequence). This CDR3 comprises 14 residues. With V trimmed by 6 bases and J by 4 bases, 9 bases remained unmatched.

The chain recombines TRBV21-1 with TRBJ2-5; TRBD2 reflects the table's D call only, with no check against the DNA. TRBV21-1 is flagged as a pseudogene. This CDR3 contains 17 residues. Here the CDR3 DNA reads TGTGCCAGCAGCAAAGCGGCTCGTCGAGCGGTACAAGAGACCCAGTACTTC. Amino acids: CASSKAARRAVQETQYF.

As concerns this clone: Germline is not matched at one junction end, which may reflect a read error. The CDR3 loop is CASSLGLAGYSEQFF. CDR3 nucleotide sequence: TGTGCCAGCAGTTTAGGACTAGCGGGTTACAGTGAGCAGTTCTTC. The gene calls are TRBV27 and TRBJ2-1, with TRBD2 matching 11 bases. The germline CDR1 and CDR2 sequences are MNHEY and SMNVEV (reference sequence). The CDR3 loop spans 15 amino acids.